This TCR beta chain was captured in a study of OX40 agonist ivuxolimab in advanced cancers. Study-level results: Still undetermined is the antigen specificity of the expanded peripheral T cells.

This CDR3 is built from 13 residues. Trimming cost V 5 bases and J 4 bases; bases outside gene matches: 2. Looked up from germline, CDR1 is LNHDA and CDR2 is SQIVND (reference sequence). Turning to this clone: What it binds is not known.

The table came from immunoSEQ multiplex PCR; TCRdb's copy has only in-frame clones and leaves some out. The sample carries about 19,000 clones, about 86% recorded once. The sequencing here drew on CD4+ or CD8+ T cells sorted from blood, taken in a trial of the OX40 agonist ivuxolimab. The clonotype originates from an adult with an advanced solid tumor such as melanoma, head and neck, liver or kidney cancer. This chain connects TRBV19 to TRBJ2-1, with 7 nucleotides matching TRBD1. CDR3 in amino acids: CASSSQGYNEQFF. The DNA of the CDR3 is TGTGCCAGTAGTTCACAGGGGTACAATGAGCAGTTCTTC.